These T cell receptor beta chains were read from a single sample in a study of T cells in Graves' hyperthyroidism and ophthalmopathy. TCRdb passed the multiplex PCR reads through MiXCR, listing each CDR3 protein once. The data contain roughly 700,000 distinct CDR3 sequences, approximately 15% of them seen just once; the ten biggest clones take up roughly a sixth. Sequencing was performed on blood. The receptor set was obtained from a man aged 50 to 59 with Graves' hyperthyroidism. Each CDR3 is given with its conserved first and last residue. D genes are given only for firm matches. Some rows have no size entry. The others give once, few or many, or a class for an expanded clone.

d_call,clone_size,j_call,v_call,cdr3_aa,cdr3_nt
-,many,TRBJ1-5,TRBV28,CASSLPQPNQPQHF,TGTGCCAGCAGTTTGCCACAGCCAAATCAGCCCCAGCATTTT
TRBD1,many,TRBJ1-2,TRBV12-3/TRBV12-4,CASWGRGRNYGYTF,TGTGCCAGCTGGGGGAGGGGGCGCAACTATGGCTACACCTTC
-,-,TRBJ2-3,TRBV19,CASIGGTDTQYF,TGTGCCAGTATTGGGGGCACAGATACGCAGTATTTT
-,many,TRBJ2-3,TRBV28,CASRGEQQRTDTQYF,TGTGCCAGCAGGGGGGAGCAGCAGCGCACAGATACGCAGTATTTT
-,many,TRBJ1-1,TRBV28,CASSFSRYTEAFF,TGTGCCAGCAGTTTCTCCAGGTACACTGAAGCTTTCTTT
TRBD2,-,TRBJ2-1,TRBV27,CASSLWGTSGRYFEQFF,TGTGCCAGCAGTTTATGGGGGACTAGCGGGAGATATTTTGAGCAGTTCTTC
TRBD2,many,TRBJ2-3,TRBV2,CASSLGLAREEDTQYF,TGTGCCAGCAGTCTTGGACTAGCGCGAGAGGAGGATACGCAGTATTTT
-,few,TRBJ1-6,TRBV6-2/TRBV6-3,CASSYSQANSPLHF,TGTGCCAGCAGTTACTCACAGGCGAATTCACCCCTCCACTTT
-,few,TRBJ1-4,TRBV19,CASTSGLTNEKLFF,TGTGCCAGTACCTCGGGACTGACGAATGAAAAACTGTTTTTT
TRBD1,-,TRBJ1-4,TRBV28,CASSTNLGQGGEKLFF,TGTGCCAGCAGTACTAACCTCGGACAGGGAGGAGAAAAACTGTTTTTT
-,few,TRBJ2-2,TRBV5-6,CASSLALRENTGELFF,TGTGCCAGCAGCTTGGCTCTCCGGGAAAACACCGGGGAGCTGTTTTTT
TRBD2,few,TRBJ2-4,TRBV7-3,CASSPGGASRRSENIQYF,TGTGCCAGCAGCCCCGGGGGGGCTAGCAGACGGTCAGAAAACATTCAGTACTTC
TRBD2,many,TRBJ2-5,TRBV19,CASSTGLGRFETQYF,TGTGCCAGTAGTACAGGACTAGGTCGGTTTGAGACCCAGTACTTC
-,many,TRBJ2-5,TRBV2,CASRDIQETQYF,TGTGCTAGCCGGGACATACAAGAGACCCAGTACTTC
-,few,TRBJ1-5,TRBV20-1,CSARDGGFPSQPQHF,TGCAGTGCTAGAGATGGGGGGTTCCCAAGTCAGCCCCAGCATTTT
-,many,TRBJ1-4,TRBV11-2,CASSLLDRGEKLFF,TGTGCCAGCAGCTTACTGGATCGGGGTGAAAAACTGTTTTTT
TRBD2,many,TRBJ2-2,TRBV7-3,CASSARLAGAGGELFF,TGTGCCAGCAGCGCCCGACTAGCGGGAGCGGGCGGGGAGCTGTTTTTT
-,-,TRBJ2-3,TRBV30,CAWSRELTDTQYF,TGTGCCTGGAGCCGGGAACTCACAGATACGCAGTATTTT
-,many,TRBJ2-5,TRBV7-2,CASSLVTGIGETQYF,TGTGCCAGCAGCTTAGTTACGGGCATTGGGGAGACCCAGTACTTC
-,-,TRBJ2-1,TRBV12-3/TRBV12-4,CATWGEGSPLGEQFF,TGTGCCACCTGGGGTGAGGGTTCCCCTTTGGGTGAGCAGTTCTTC
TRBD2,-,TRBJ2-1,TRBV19,CASSFHTGTSGSFEQFF,TGTGCCAGTAGTTTTCATACCGGGACTAGCGGGAGTTTTGAGCAGTTCTTC
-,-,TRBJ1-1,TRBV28,CASRRTDPSGTEAFF,TGTGCCAGCCGGCGGACGGACCCTTCGGGCACTGAAGCTTTCTTT
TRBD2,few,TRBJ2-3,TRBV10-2,CASAQAGLAGFSSTDTQYF,TGCGCCAGCGCCCAAGCGGGACTAGCGGGATTTAGCAGCACAGATACGCAGTATTTT
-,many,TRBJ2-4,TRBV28,CASSFHSLAKNIQYF,TGTGCCAGCAGTTTCCACAGTTTAGCCAAAAACATTCAGTACTTC
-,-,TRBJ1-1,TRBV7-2,CASSLEVLAEAFF,TGTGCCAGCAGCTTAGAAGTCCTCGCTGAAGCTTTCTTT
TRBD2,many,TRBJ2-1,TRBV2,CASSATGTSSNEQFF,TGTGCCAGCAGTGCTACCGGGACTAGCTCCAATGAGCAGTTCTTC